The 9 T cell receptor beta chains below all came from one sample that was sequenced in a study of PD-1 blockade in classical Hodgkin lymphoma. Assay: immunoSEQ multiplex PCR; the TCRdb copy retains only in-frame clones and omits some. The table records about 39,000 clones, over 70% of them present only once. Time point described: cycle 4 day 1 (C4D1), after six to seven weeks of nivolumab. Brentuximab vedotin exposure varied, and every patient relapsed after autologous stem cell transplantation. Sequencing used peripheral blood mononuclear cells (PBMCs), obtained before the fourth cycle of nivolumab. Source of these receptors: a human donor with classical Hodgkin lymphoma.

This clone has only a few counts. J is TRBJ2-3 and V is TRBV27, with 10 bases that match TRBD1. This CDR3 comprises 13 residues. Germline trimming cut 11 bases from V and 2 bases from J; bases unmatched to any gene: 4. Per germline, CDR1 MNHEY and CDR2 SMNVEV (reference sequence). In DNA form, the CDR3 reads TGTGCCGTGGGGACAGGGGTCACAGATACGCAGTATTTT. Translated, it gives CAVGTGVTDTQYF.

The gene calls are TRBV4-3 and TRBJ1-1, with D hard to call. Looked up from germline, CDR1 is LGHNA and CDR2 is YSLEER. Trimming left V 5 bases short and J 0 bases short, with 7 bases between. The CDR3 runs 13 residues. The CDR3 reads CASSGLVNTEAFF. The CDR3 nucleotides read TGCGCCAGCAGCGGACTTGTGAACACTGAAGCTTTCTTT.

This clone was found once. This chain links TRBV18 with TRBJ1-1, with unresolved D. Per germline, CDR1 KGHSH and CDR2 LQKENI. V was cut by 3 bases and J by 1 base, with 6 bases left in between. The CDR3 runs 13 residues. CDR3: CASSPIRNTEAFF. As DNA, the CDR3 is TGTGCCAGCTCACCTATAAGGAACACTGAAGCTTTCTTT.

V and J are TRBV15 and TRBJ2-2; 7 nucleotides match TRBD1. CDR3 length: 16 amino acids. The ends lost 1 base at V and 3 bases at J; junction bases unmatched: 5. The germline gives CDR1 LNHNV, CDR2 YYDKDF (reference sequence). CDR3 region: CATSRAGTDYTGELFF. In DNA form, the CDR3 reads TGTGCCACCAGCAGAGCCGGGACAGATTACACCGGGGAGCTGTTTTTT.

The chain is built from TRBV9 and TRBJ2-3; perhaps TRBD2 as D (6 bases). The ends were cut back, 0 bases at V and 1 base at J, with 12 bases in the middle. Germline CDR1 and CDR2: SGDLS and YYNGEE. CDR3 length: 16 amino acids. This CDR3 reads CASSVVVGGRTDTQYF. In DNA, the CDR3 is TGTGCCAGCAGCGTAGTCGTGGGGGGTCGCACAGATACGCAGTATTTT.

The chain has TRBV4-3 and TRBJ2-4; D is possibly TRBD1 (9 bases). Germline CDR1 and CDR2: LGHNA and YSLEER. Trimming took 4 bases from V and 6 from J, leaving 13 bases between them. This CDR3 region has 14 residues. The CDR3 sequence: CASSLAGQGNIQYF. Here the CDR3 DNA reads TGCGCCAGCAGCCTAGCGGGACAGGGAAACATTCAGTACTTC.

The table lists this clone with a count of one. CDR3 residues: CASSLVLAGGPNEQFF. The CDR3 coding sequence is TGTGCCAGCAGCCTAGTCTTAGCGGGGGGGCCTAATGAGCAGTTCTTC. V usage is TRBV7-2 and J usage is TRBJ2-1, with 11 nucleotides matching TRBD2. Germline V CDR1 and CDR2: SGHTA, FQGNSA. J lost 7 bases, V lost 5 bases, and 10 bases had no gene match. CDR3 size: 16 residues.

The CDR3 loop is CASKIMTGREQYF. Written as DNA, the CDR3 is TGTGCCAGCAAGATTATGACAGGGAGGGAGCAGTACTTC. This chain joins TRBV6-1 and TRBJ2-7; a weak D match, TRBD1 (7 bases). CDR1 MNHNS and CDR2 SASEGT come from the germline V gene. The germline V and J ends were trimmed by 7 bases and 7 bases, with 17 bases remaining between them. CDR3 length equals 13 residues.

CDR3 DNA: TGCGCCAGCAGCTTGGGATCGAACTATAACACCGGGGAGCTGTTTTTT. Translating gives CASSLGSNYNTGELFF. The rearrangement uses TRBV5-1 and TRBJ2-2; D is uncertain. Looked up from germline, CDR1 is SGHRS and CDR2 is YFSETQ. Trimming took off 0 bases at V and 2 bases at J, with 11 bases between the two ends. The CDR3 spans 16 residues.